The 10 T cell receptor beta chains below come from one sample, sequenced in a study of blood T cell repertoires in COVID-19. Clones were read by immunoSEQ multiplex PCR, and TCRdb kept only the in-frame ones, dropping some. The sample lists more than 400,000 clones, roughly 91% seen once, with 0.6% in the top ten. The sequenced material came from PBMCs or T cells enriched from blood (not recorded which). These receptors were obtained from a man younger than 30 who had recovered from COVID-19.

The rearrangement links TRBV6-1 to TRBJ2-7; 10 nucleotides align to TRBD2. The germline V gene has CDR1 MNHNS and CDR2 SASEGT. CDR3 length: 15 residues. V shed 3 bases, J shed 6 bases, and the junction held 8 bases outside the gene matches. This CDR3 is CASSEVTSGIGEQYF. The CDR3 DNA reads TGTGCCAGCAGTGAGGTAACTAGCGGGATCGGCGAGCAGTACTTC.

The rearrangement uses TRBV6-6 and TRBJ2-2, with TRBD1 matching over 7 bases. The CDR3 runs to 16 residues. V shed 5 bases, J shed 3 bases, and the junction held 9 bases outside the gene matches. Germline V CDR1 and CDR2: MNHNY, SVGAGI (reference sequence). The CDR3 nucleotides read TGTGCCAGCAGTCGACAGGGCCGAACGGACACCGGGGAGCTGTTTTTT. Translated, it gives CASSRQGRTDTGELFF.

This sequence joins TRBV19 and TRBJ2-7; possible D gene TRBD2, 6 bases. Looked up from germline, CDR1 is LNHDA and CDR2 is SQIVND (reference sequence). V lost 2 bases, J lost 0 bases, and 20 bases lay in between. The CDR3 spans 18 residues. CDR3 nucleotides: TGTGCCAGTAGTATATTAATGAGCGGGCGGTGGTTCTCCTACGAGCAGTACTTC. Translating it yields CASSILMSGRWFSYEQYF.

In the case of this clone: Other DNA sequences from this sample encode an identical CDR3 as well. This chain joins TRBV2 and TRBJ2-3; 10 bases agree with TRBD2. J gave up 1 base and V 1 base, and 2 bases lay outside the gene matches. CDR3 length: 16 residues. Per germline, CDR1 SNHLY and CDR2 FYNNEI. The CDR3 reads CASSEGLAGGTDTQYF. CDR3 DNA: TGTGCCAGCAGTGAAGGGCTAGCGGGGGGCACAGATACGCAGTATTTT.

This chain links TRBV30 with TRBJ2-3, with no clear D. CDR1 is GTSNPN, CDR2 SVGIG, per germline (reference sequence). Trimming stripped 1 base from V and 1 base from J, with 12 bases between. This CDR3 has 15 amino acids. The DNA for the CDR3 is TGTGCCTGGAGTGGAGCGTTATGGGGCACAGATACGCAGTATTTT. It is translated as CAWSGALWGTDTQYF. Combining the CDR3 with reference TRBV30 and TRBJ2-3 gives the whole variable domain SQTIHQWPATLVQPVGSPLSLECTVEGTSNPNLYWYRQAAGRGLQLLFYSVGIGQISSEVPQNLSASRPQDRQFILSSKKLLLSDSGFYLCAWSGALWGTDTQYFGPGTRLTVL.

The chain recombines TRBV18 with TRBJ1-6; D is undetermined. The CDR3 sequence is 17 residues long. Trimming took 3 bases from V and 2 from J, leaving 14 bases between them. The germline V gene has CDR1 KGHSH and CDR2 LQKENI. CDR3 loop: CASSPYHGVTYNSPLHF. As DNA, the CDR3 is TGTGCCAGCTCACCCTACCACGGGGTGACCTATAATTCACCCCTCCACTTT. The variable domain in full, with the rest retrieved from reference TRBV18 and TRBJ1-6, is NAGVMQNPRHLVRRRGQEARLRCSPMKGHSHVYWYRQLPEEGLKFMVYLQKENIIDESGMPKERFSAEFPKEGPSILRIQQVVRGDSAAYFCASSPYHGVTYNSPLHFGNGTRLTVT.

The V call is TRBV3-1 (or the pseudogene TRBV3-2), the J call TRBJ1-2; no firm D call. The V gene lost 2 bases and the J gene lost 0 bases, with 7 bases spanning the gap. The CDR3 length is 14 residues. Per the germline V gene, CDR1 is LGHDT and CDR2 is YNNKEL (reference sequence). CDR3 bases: TGTGCCAGCAGCCAACCAGGTTCTAACTATGGCTACACCTTC. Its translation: CASSQPGSNYGYTF.

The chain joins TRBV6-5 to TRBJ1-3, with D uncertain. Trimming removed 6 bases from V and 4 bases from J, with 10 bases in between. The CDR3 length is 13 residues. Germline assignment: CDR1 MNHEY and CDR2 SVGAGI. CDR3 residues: CASSQLGGNTIYF. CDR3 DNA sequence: TGTGCCAGCAGCCAACTAGGGGGAAACACCATATATTTT.

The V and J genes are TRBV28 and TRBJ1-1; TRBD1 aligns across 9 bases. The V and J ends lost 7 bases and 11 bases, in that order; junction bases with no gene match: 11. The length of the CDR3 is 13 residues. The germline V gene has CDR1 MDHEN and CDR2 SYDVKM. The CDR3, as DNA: TGTGCCAGCACCGGGACAGGGTGGTTCTCGGCTTTCTTT. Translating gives CASTGTGWFSAFF.

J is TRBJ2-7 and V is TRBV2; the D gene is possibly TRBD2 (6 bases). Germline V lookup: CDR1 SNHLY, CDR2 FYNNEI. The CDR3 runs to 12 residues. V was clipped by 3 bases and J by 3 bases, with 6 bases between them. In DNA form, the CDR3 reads TGTGCCAGCAGTGACGGGGGCTACGAGCAGTACTTC. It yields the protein CASSDGGYEQYF.